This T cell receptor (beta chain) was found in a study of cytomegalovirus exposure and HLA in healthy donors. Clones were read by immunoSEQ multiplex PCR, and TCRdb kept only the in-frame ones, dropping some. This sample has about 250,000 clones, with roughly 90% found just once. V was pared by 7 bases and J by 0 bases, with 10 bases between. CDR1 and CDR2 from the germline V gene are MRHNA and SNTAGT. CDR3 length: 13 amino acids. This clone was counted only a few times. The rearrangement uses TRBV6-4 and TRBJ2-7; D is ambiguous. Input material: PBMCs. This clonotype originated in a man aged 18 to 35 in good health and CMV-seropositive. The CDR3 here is CASNFRTSYEQYF. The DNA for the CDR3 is TGTGCCAGCAATTTCAGGACCTCCTACGAGCAGTACTTC.